This TCR beta chain was recovered during a study of T cells after somatic rescue of genetic block. Germline V lookup: CDR1 SGDLS, CDR2 YYNGEE. The CDR3 spans 16 residues. The junction had 5 bases not matched to a gene; V was cut back by 0 bases and J by 6 bases. Measured with immunoSEQ multiplex PCR; TCRdb has only the in-frame clones, and not every one. The sample carries under 150,000 clones, 90% to 95% recorded once. The clonotype was recovered from a woman younger than 30. Source material: peripheral blood mononuclear cells (PBMCs). The rearrangement uses TRBV9 and TRBJ2-7; 14 bases map to TRBD2. Here the CDR3 DNA reads TGTGCCAGCAGCGTAGAACCGGGACTAGCGGGGGTCGAGCAGTACTTC. Its protein product is CASSVEPGLAGVEQYF.